One and the same sample provided the 29 T cell receptor beta chains below, sequenced in a study of blood T cell repertoires in COVID-19. The method was immunoSEQ multiplex PCR; TCRdb's version includes in-frame clones alone and lacks a portion of them. The repertoire consists of hundreds of thousands of clones, with about 87% occurring once and the leading ten covering over 9.5%. The specimen was peripheral blood. These receptors all come from a woman in her fifties or sixties with COVID-19, enrolled during active disease.

The chain joins TRBV5-4 to TRBJ1-4; perhaps TRBD1 as D (5 bases). Germline V gene lookup returns CDR1 SGHNT and CDR2 YYREEE (reference sequence). V lost 0 bases and J lost 11, with 5 bases in between. This CDR3 contains 11 residues. The CDR3 is CASSLEGKLFF. CDR3 sequence (DNA): TGTGCCAGCAGCTTGGAGGGGAAACTGTTTTTT.

This clone was detected only a few times. The chain has TRBV24-1 and TRBJ2-2; weak D call: TRBD1 (6 bases). CDR3 length equals 14 residues. Germline V gene lookup returns CDR1 KGHDR and CDR2 SFDVKD. Trimming removed 7 bases from V and 4 bases from J, with 12 bases in between. The CDR3 DNA is TGTGCCACCAGACAGGGTAGGGGCACCGGGGAGCTGTTTTTT. Residues: CATRQGRGTGELFF.

The V gene is TRBV27, the J gene TRBJ2-7; TRBD1 matches at 7 bases. With 2 bases clipped from V and 3 bases from J, the junction kept 10 bases outside the gene matches. This CDR3 spans 16 amino acids. Germline values: CDR1 MNHEY, CDR2 SMNVEV (reference sequence). The CDR3 here is CASSLPPVGQHYEQYF. The CDR3 region has the DNA TGTGCCAGCAGTTTACCCCCCGTGGGACAGCACTACGAGCAGTACTTC.

The chain carries TRBV28 and TRBJ1-2; D is undetermined. V lost 1 base and J 5 bases, leaving 5 bases between the germline ends. The CDR3 loop spans 12 amino acids. Germline V CDR1 and CDR2: MDHEN, SYDVKM. For the CDR3, the DNA is TGTGCCAGCAGTTTATCTCCTTATGGCTACACCTTC. It codes for CASSLSPYGYTF.

This chain connects TRBV30 to TRBJ2-1, with TRBD1 matching over 9 bases. V was clipped by 2 bases and J by 3 bases; unmatched bases: 5. The germline V gene has CDR1 GTSNPN and CDR2 SVGIG (reference sequence). This CDR3 has 15 amino acids. In DNA form, the CDR3 reads TGTGCCTGGAGTCTCGACAGGGGGATCTACAATGAGCAGTTCTTC. As protein: CAWSLDRGIYNEQFF.

This chain connects TRBV6-1 to TRBJ2-7, with D perhaps matching TRBD1 (5 bases). Germline values: CDR1 MNHNS, CDR2 SASEGT. The CDR3 runs to 14 residues. Trimming left V 3 bases short and J 4 bases short, with 13 bases between. DNA of the CDR3: TGTGCCAGCAGTGATTACCTCACAGGATACGAGCAGTACTTC. Translating gives CASSDYLTGYEQYF.

V and J are TRBV5-1 and TRBJ1-2, with 11 bases fitting TRBD1. After removal of 0 bases from V and 4 bases from J, the junction contained 2 bases not matched to a gene. The CDR3 is 15 amino acids. Germline assignment: CDR1 SGHRS and CDR2 YFSETQ. The CDR3 bases are TGCGCCAGCAGCTTGGTGGGACAGGGGGTCTATGGCTACACCTTC. Amino acid sequence: CASSLVGQGVYGYTF. Full variable domain (missing parts from reference TRBV5-1 and TRBJ1-2): KAGVTQTPRYLIKTRGQQVTLSCSPISGHRSVSWYQQTPGQGLQFLFEYFSETQRNKGNFPGRFSGRQFSNSRSEMNVSTLELGDSALYLCASSLVGQGVYGYTFGSGTRLTVV.

The chain is built from TRBV12-3 or TRBV12-4 and TRBJ2-1; 7 positions agree with TRBD2. The length of the CDR3 is 12 residues. J lost 11 bases, V lost 6 bases, and 7 bases had no gene match. The CDR3 sequence: CASREGGRQQFF. The CDR3 DNA reads TGTGCCAGCAGGGAGGGAGGGCGGCAGCAGTTCTTC.

The gene calls are TRBV11-2 and TRBJ1-6; D is unresolved. The V gene's germline CDR1 is SGHAT and CDR2 FQNNGV. The CDR3 is made up of 13 amino acids. Trimming took off 0 bases at V and 10 bases at J, with 7 bases between the two ends. Here the CDR3 reads CASSLDMLSPLHF. In DNA, the CDR3 is TGTGCCAGCAGCTTAGATATGCTATCACCCCTCCACTTT.

V is TRBV5-1 and J is TRBJ2-1; 9 bases agree with TRBD1. The CDR3 runs 15 residues. Germline loops: CDR1 SGHRS, CDR2 YFSETQ. Unmatched junction bases numbered 4, after V lost 5 bases and J lost 1 base. The CDR3 loop is CASRVGQGSYNEQFF. The CDR3 DNA is TGCGCCAGCAGGGTTGGACAGGGGTCCTACAATGAGCAGTTCTTC. The full variable domain, with the rest looked up from reference TRBV5-1 and TRBJ2-1, is KAGVTQTPRYLIKTRGQQVTLSCSPISGHRSVSWYQQTPGQGLQFLFEYFSETQRNKGNFPGRFSGRQFSNSRSEMNVSTLELGDSALYLCASRVGQGSYNEQFFGPGTRLTVL.

The table lists this clone with a few counts. The chain couples TRBV30 to TRBJ1-2, with TRBD1 identical over 7 bases. CDR3 size: 14 residues. J was trimmed by 4 bases and V by 6 bases; bases with no gene match: 11. The V gene's germline CDR1 is GTSNPN and CDR2 SVGIG (reference sequence). In nucleotides, the CDR3 is TGTGCCTGCCTCAAAAAGGAGGGGGCCTATGGCTACACCTTC. Translating gives CACLKKEGAYGYTF.

This chain uses TRBV27 with TRBJ2-2; 9 nucleotides align to TRBD2. Germline V gene sequence: CDR1 MNHEY, CDR2 SMNVEV (reference sequence). The CDR3 has 19 residues. The V segment lost 2 bases and the J segment 7 bases; nucleotides outside the gene matches: 17. CDR3 DNA sequence: TGTGCCAGCAGTTTAGATGGTGCTAGCGGGGCCCTAGGGAGCGGGGAGCTGTTTTTT. The encoded protein is CASSLDGASGALGSGELFF.

This clone showed up just once. The V and J genes are TRBV2 and TRBJ1-5; perhaps TRBD1 as D (5 bases). Trimming cost V 1 base and J 10 bases, with 14 bases left between them. The germline V gene encodes CDR1 SNHLY and CDR2 FYNNEI. The CDR3 runs 14 residues. CDR3 amino acids: CASSEGGGLGPQHF. The DNA for the CDR3 is TGTGCCAGCAGTGAAGGCGGGGGATTAGGTCCCCAGCATTTT.

The CDR3 protein is CSVGSGQVGTEAFF. Here the CDR3 DNA reads TGCAGCGTAGGCTCTGGACAGGTCGGAACTGAAGCTTTCTTT. The V and J genes are TRBV29-1 and TRBJ1-1; 7 nucleotides line up with TRBD1. CDR1 and CDR2 (germline): SQVTM, ANQGSEA. CDR3 length: 14 amino acids. Unmatched junction bases numbered 12, after V lost 6 bases and J lost 5 bases.

In its sample, this clone was seen once. This sequence joins TRBV19 and TRBJ1-2; D call uncertain. This CDR3 contains 17 residues. Germline V gene data show CDR1 as LNHDA and CDR2 as SQIVND (reference sequence). With 7 bases removed from V and 8 bases from J, the gap between germline ends came to 29 bases. CDR3 region: CASTQIPGRLGYEGYTF. The CDR3 nucleotides are TGTGCCAGTACCCAAATTCCTGGTCGTTTGGGCTATGAAGGCTACACCTTC.

This clone was picked up one time. The chain carries TRBV30 and TRBJ2-1, with 9 bases matching TRBD1. This CDR3 contains 15 residues. The trim removed 4 bases at V and 7 bases at J, leaving 11 bases unmatched. Germline-derived CDR1 and CDR2 are GTSNPN and SVGIG (reference sequence). CDR3 amino acids: CAWNGPGQGRNEQFF. The CDR3 coding sequence is TGTGCCTGGAACGGACCGGGACAGGGTCGTAATGAGCAGTTCTTC.

This clone was found once. The chain couples TRBV7-9 to TRBJ1-2; D is uncertain. Germline loops: CDR1 SEHNR, CDR2 FQNEAQ (reference sequence). The CDR3 runs 13 residues. V lost 0 bases, J lost 6 bases, and 8 bases lay in between. The CDR3 region has the DNA TGTGCCAGCAGCTTAGCACCACAAGATGGCTACACCTTC. This sequence encodes CASSLAPQDGYTF.

The rearrangement joins TRBV5-6 to TRBJ2-1, with 7 bases aligning to TRBD1. V was pared by 2 bases and J by 2 bases, with 1 base of the junction left unmatched. The CDR3 extends over 14 amino acids. Per the germline V gene, CDR1 is SGHDT and CDR2 is YYEEEE. The CDR3, as DNA: TGTGCCAGCAGCTTCGGGACAGCCTACAATGAGCAGTTCTTC. As protein: CASSFGTAYNEQFF.

CDR3 protein: CSVEDTGGMNTEAFF. DNA of the CDR3: TGCAGCGTTGAAGATACAGGGGGGATGAACACTGAAGCTTTCTTT. The chain couples TRBV29-1 to TRBJ1-1; 8 bases match TRBD1. V shed 0 bases and J 0 bases; nucleotides not matched to a gene: 3. This CDR3 comprises 15 residues. In germline, CDR1 is SQVTM, CDR2 ANQGSEA.

This clone appeared a single time. This chain joins TRBV5-1 and TRBJ2-2; possibly TRBD2 for D (7 bases). CDR3 size: 16 residues. Deletions cut 5 bases from V and 0 bases from J, with 14 bases between. Germline loops: CDR1 SGHRS, CDR2 YFSETQ. CDR3 sequence: CASRFGGATNTGELFF. CDR3 DNA sequence: TGCGCCAGCAGGTTTGGGGGGGCCACGAACACCGGGGAGCTGTTTTTT.

This sequence joins TRBV11-2 and TRBJ1-3; D remains ambiguous. This CDR3 is 15 amino acids long. Germline V gene data show CDR1 as SGHAT and CDR2 as FQNNGV. Trimming took 1 base from V and 0 from J, leaving 7 bases between them. DNA of the CDR3: TGTGCCAGCAGCTTAGGCTGGAGCTCTGGAAACACCATATATTTT. This sequence encodes CASSLGWSSGNTIYF.

This clone was detected once. This chain uses TRBV5-6 with TRBJ1-2; weak D call: TRBD1 (5 bases). In germline, CDR1 is SGHDT, CDR2 YYEEEE. The V end was cut by 4 bases, the J end by 8 bases, with 15 bases between. The CDR3 runs to 13 residues. The CDR3 coding sequence is TGTGCCAGCAGCCCCGGACACGGTGTAGGCTACACCTTC. Translating gives CASSPGHGVGYTF.

J is TRBJ1-5 and V is TRBV6-6; TRBD1 might be the D (5 bases). The germline V and J ends were trimmed by 8 bases and 10 bases, with 21 bases remaining between them. CDR1 and CDR2 (germline): MNHNY, SVGAGI (reference sequence). This CDR3 spans 14 amino acids. DNA of the CDR3: TGTGCCAGCCGGGGGGGTGCTGAATCGCGCCCCCAGCATTTT. It encodes CASRGGAESRPQHF.

This chain uses TRBV2 with TRBJ1-2; 8 bases are a match to TRBD1. Per germline, CDR1 SNHLY and CDR2 FYNNEI. V was pared by 6 bases and J by 8 bases, with 14 bases of the junction left unmatched. CDR3 length: 15 amino acids. The CDR3 sequence is CASSLDRGTARGYTF. CDR3 DNA: TGTGCCAGCAGCTTAGACAGGGGAACTGCTCGCGGCTACACCTTC.

The chain employs TRBV25-1 and TRBJ2-2, with D perhaps matching TRBD2 (5 bases). V lost 2 bases, J lost 5 bases, and 12 bases lay in between. CDR1 and CDR2 (germline): MGHDK, SYGVNS. The CDR3 has 15 residues. CDR3 protein: CASSEVNGKTGELFF. The CDR3 DNA reads TGTGCCAGCAGTGAAGTCAACGGGAAGACCGGGGAGCTGTTTTTT. Complete variable domain (other parts from reference TRBV25-1 and TRBJ2-2): EADIYQTPRYLVIGTGKKITLECSQTMGHDKMYWYQQDPGMELHLIHYSYGVNSTEKGDLSSESTVSRIRTEHFPLTLESARPSHTSQYLCASSEVNGKTGELFFGEGSRLTVL.

The V call is TRBV15, the J call TRBJ2-1; TRBD2 matches 8 bases. This CDR3 has 15 amino acids. From germline, CDR1 is LNHNV and CDR2 YYDKDF (reference sequence). V shed 0 bases and J 10 bases; nucleotides not matched to a gene: 8. CDR3 DNA: TGTGCCACCAGCAGAGATTTCGGACTAGCAAACGAGCAGTTCTTC. Encoded protein: CATSRDFGLANEQFF.

The rearrangement links TRBV25-1 to TRBJ2-5; D call uncertain. In germline, CDR1 is MGHDK, CDR2 SYGVNS. The V and J ends lost 2 bases and 5 bases respectively, with 6 bases between them. The CDR3 is 12 amino acids. The CDR3 sequence is CASSEVLETQYF. The CDR3 nucleotides are TGTGCCAGCAGTGAAGTTCTGGAGACCCAGTACTTC. The full variable domain, in which reference TRBV25-1 and TRBJ2-5 provide the parts outside the CDR3, is EADIYQTPRYLVIGTGKKITLECSQTMGHDKMYWYQQDPGMELHLIHYSYGVNSTEKGDLSSESTVSRIRTEHFPLTLESARPSHTSQYLCASSEVLETQYFGPGTRLLVL.

This rearrangement joins TRBV2 to TRBJ1-4; D unresolved. The CDR3 spans 14 residues. The germline V gene encodes CDR1 SNHLY and CDR2 FYNNEI. The V end was cut by 4 bases, the J end by 4 bases, with 10 bases between. As DNA, the CDR3 is TGTGCCAGCAGTGCTAGTCGGCGTAATGAAAAACTGTTTTTT. This codes for CASSASRRNEKLFF.

The rearrangement uses TRBV19 and TRBJ1-1, with a possible D match to TRBD1 (6 bases). V shed 8 bases and J shed 8 bases, with 12 bases lying between them. The CDR3 runs 11 residues. Germline CDR1 and CDR2: LNHDA and SQIVND (reference sequence). The CDR3 spells CASFTGREAFF. The DNA of the CDR3 is TGTGCCAGTTTCACAGGGCGAGAAGCTTTCTTT. Using reference TRBV19 and TRBJ1-1 for the parts outside the CDR3, the full variable domain is DGGITQSPKYLFRKEGQNVTLSCEQNLNHDAMYWYRQDPGQGLRLIYYSQIVNDFQKGDIAEGYSVSREKKESFPLTVTSAQKNPTAFYLCASFTGREAFFGQGTRLTVV.